The 11 T cell receptor beta chains reported below all come from one sample, sequenced in a study of blood T cells in healthy people across ages (dated by TCRdb to the mid-2010s). The receptor library was made with 5' RACE. The sequencing machine was an Illumina HiSeq 2500. A second PCR of about 7 to 12 cycles was performed with a sample-barcoded 5' primer and a J-beta primer mix. TCRdb redid the processing of the public reads, applying fastp at Q25 and MiXCR, and retained in-frame beta chains. Here each entry gathers all rows of one CDR3 protein and keeps the most common genes and DNA. Counted in this sample were roughly 1,000,000 distinct CDR3 sequences; under 30% of them appeared once. The ten largest clones add up to around 0.75% of the sample. The sample was also linked to a second study, of T cells of mothers and their children.

Sequencing was performed on blood. The receptors were gathered from a girl aged 2 to 9 in good health.

This clonotype turned up a few times. CDR3 nucleotide sequence: TGTGCCATCACCGCTAGCGGGGGGCGGATTGGAAGCACAGATACGCAGTATTTT. Amino acids: CAITASGGRIGSTDTQYF. V gene TRBV10-3 combines with J gene TRBJ2-3; 11 nucleotides match TRBD2. CDR1 ENHRY and CDR2 SYGVKD come from the germline V gene. Trimming cost V 7 bases and J 0 bases; bases outside gene matches: 12. The CDR3 spans 18 residues.

This clonotype was found a few times. The V and J genes are TRBV6-2 or TRBV6-3 and TRBJ2-5; the D gene is possibly TRBD1 (5 bases). The end of the DNA aligns better with TRBJ2-7, so the J call may be wrong. The germline gives CDR1 MNHEY, CDR2 SVGEGT. The CDR3 spans 17 residues. Here the CDR3 reads CASSYSIDSPPTYEQYF. The CDR3 DNA follows: TGTGCCAGCAGTTACTCCATCGACAGCCCGCCAACTTACGAGCAGTACTTC.

This chain links TRBV6-1 with TRBJ2-5, with D tentatively TRBD2 (5 bases). This CDR3 has 14 residues. Germline V CDR1 and CDR2: MNHNS, SASEGT. Trimming shortened V by 8 bases and J by 5 bases, and 18 bases separated the two germline ends. The chain's CDR3 is CASRETLGLETQYF. The CDR3 bases are TGTGCCAGCCGCGAGACACTAGGCTTGGAGACCCAGTACTTC.

This clonotype was seen ten or more times. This chain joins TRBV7-9 and TRBJ2-7; D may be TRBD1 (6 bases). The CDR3 has 13 residues. V was shortened by 5 bases and J by 2 bases, with 10 bases between the two germline ends. Per the germline V gene, CDR1 is SEHNR and CDR2 is FQNEAQ (reference sequence). The DNA for the CDR3 is TGTGCCAGCAGCACAGGACAGACCTACGAGCAGTACTTC. Translated: CASSTGQTYEQYF.

This clonotype was seen a handful of times. The chain combines TRBV12-3 or TRBV12-4 with TRBJ2-1; unclear D gene. V dropped 6 bases and J dropped 7 bases, with 10 bases sitting between them. CDR3 length equals 12 residues. The CDR3 bases are TGTGCCAGCAGAAATCCCGGGAATGAGCAGTTCTTC. It translates to CASRNPGNEQFF.

This clonotype was detected only a few times. This rearrangement joins TRBV2 to TRBJ2-1; tentatively, D is TRBD2 (5 bases). CDR3 length: 15 residues. V was shortened by 4 bases and J by 5 bases, with 15 bases between the two germline ends. From germline, CDR1 is SNHLY and CDR2 FYNNEI. CDR3 nucleotide sequence: TGTGCCAGCAGTGTCACGGGGTTATCCGACAATGAGCAGTTCTTC. Amino acid sequence: CASSVTGLSDNEQFF.

CDR3 amino acids: CASSQLGMDTDTQYF. Written as DNA, the CDR3 is TGTGCCAGCAGCCAATTGGGGATGGACACAGATACGCAGTATTTT. The V and J genes are TRBV25-1 and TRBJ2-3; D ambiguous. The ends were cut back, 6 bases at V and 2 bases at J, with 15 bases in the middle. This CDR3 spans 15 amino acids. CDR1 and CDR2 (germline): MGHDK, SYGVNS.

This clonotype was seen only a few times. The chain joins TRBV9 to TRBJ1-2; D not resolved. V lost 3 bases and J 3 bases, leaving 12 bases between the germline ends. CDR3 length: 14 amino acids. From germline, CDR1 is SGDLS and CDR2 YYNGEE. CDR3 sequence: CASSGTTAYYGYTF. For the CDR3, the DNA is TGTGCCAGCAGCGGGACGACGGCGTACTATGGCTACACCTTC.

The rearrangement uses TRBV14 and TRBJ2-2; D is ambiguous. The CDR3 extends over 14 amino acids. Trimming removed 11 bases at V and 7 bases at J, with 20 bases between. Per the germline V gene, CDR1 is SGHDN and CDR2 is FVKESK. The CDR3 DNA follows: TGTGCCCACGAGACTTCACAACAACACGGGGAGCTGTTTTTT. Its protein product is CAHETSQQHGELFF.

This clonotype was found a few times. One end of the junction does not line up with germline, which may come from a read error. J is TRBJ2-1 and V is TRBV29-1; TRBD2 aligns across 7 bases. Per germline, CDR1 SQVTM and CDR2 ANQGSEA. The CDR3 is 16 residues long. DNA for the CDR3: TGCGGCGTTGACGGACTAGATATTCTCTCCTACAATGAGCAGTTCTTC. Its translation: CGVDGLDILSYNEQFF.

As concerns this clonotype: Its ends do not fully match the called genes, so a read error is possible. The chain carries TRBV14 and TRBJ2-1; the D is unclear. CDR3 length: 17 residues. CDR1 is SGHDN and CDR2 is FVKESK in the germline V gene. The DNA for the CDR3 is TGTGCCAGCAGTCAAGGGCTCTCCCCCTTCTCCTACAATGAGCAGTTCTTC. Amino acid sequence: CASSQGLSPFSYNEQFF.